Sequencing of this T cell receptor (beta chain) was carried out in a study of CD8+CD57+ T cells in acquired aplastic anemia. Across the whole study: Isolated CD4+ and CD8+ cells, once sorted, yielded DNA averaging roughly 3 ug.

Patients who underwent sequencing had shown CD8+CD57+ cell expansion by flow cytometry. General study results and limits: The number of CD8+ CDR3 sequences shared by patients and controls was twenty-nine. Levels of CD8+ Simpson's diversity were not significantly distinct in patients versus controls.

Profiles of TCR beta VDJ and CDR3 were generated from a genomic DNA template. TCRdb called the reads again in MiXCR, with one record for every CDR3 protein. This sample carries 95,000 to 150,000 distinct CDR3 sequences, under 60% of them seen once, and the ten largest clones take roughly 28%. A word on this clonotype: Its target is not known.

The source of this sequence is a human donor with aplastic anemia. Sequenced input: sorted CD4+, CD8+, or CD8+CD57+ T cells (not recorded which) from PBMCs.

The DNA of the CDR3 is TGCGCCAGCAGTGAATTGGCCAGGGATGCTGAAGCTTTCTTT. Translating gives CASSELARDAEAFF. The genes are TRBV10-2 and TRBJ1-1; tentatively, D is TRBD1 (5 bases). This CDR3 is 14 amino acids long. Trimming removed 3 bases from V and 6 bases from J, with 14 bases in between. In germline, CDR1 is WSHSY, CDR2 SAAADI.